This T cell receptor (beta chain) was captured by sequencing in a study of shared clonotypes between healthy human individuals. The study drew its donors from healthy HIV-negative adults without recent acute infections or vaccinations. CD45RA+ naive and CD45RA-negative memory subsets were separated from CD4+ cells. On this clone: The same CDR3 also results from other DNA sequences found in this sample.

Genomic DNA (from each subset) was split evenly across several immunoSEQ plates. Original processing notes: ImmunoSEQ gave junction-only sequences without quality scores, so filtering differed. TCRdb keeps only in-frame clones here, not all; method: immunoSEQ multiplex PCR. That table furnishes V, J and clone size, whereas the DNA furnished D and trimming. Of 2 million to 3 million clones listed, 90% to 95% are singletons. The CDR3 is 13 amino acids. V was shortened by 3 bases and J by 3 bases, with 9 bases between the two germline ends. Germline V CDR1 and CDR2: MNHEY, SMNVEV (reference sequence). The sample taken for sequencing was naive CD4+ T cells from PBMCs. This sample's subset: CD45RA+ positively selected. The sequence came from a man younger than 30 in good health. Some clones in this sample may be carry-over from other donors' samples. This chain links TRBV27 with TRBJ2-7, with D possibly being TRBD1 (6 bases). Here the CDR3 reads CASSFDRSYEQYF. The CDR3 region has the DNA TGTGCCAGCAGTTTCGACAGGAGCTACGAGCAGTACTTC.